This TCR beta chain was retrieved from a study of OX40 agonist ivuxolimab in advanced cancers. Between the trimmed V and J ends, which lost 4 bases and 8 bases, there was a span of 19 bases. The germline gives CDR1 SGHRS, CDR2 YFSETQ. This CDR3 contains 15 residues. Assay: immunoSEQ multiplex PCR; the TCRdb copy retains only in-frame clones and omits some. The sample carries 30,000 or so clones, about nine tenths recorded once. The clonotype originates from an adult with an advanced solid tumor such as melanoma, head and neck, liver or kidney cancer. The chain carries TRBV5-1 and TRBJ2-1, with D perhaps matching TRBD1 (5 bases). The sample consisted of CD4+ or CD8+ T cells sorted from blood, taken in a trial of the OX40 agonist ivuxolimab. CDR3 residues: CASSLGNPRVDEQFF. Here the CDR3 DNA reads TGCGCCAGCAGCCTAGGGAACCCCAGGGTGGATGAGCAGTTCTTC.